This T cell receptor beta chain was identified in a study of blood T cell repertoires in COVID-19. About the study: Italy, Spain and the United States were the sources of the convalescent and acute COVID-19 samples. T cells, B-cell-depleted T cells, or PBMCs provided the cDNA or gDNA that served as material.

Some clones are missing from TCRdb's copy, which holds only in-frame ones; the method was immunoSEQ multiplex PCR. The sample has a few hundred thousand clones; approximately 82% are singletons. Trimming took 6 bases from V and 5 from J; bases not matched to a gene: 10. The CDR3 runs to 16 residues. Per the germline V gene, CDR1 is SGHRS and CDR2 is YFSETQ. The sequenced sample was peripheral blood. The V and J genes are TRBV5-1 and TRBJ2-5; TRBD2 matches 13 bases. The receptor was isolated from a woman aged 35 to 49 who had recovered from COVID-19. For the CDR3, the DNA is TGCGCCAGCACCCTCGGACTAGCGGGGGCGGGGGAGACCCAGTACTTC. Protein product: CASTLGLAGAGETQYF.